This TCR beta chain emerged from a study of blood T cell repertoires in COVID-19. Germline assignment: CDR1 SGHVS and CDR2 FQNEAQ. The CDR3 sequence is 14 residues long. Trimming at V came to 2 bases and at J to 4 bases, leaving 4 bases not matched to a gene. Here immunoSEQ multiplex PCR was the method, and the copy in TCRdb shows in-frame clones only, minus some. This table holds about 210,000 clones, 65% to 85% found once. This clonotype originated in a human donor in a cohort sampled during active COVID-19. The rearrangement joins TRBV7-8 to TRBJ2-5, with 7 bases lining up with TRBD1. Sequences were obtained from peripheral blood. DNA for the CDR3: TGTGCCAGCAGCTTACCCGGACAGGCAGAGACCCAGTACTTC. Amino acids: CASSLPGQAETQYF.